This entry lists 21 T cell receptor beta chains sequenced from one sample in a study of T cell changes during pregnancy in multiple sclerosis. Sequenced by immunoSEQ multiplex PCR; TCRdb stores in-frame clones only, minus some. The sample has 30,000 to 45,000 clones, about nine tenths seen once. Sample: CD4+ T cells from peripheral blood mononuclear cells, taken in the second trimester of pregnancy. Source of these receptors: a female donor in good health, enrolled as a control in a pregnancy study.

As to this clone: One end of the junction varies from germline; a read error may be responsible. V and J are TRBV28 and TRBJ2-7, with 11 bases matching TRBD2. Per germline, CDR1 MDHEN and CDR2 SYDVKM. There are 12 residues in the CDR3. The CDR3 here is CASSPPSGRHLF. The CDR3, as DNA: TGTGCCAGCAGTCCGCCTAGCGGGAGGCACTTATTC.

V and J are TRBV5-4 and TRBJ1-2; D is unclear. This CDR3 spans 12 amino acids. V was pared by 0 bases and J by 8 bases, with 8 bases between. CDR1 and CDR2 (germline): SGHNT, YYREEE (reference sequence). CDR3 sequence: CASSLDGSGYTF. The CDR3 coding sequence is TGTGCCAGCAGCTTGGATGGGAGCGGCTACACCTTC. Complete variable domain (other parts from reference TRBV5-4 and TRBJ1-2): ETGVTQSPTHLIKTRGQQVTLRCSSQSGHNTVSWYQQALGQGPQFIFQYYREEENGRGNFPPRFSGLQFPNYSSELNVNALELDDSALYLCASSLDGSGYTFGSGTRLTVV.

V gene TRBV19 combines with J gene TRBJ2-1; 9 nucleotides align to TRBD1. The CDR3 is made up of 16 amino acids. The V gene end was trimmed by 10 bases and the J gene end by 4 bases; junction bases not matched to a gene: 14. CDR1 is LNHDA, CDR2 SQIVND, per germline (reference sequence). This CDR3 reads CATTGQGNDQYNEQFF. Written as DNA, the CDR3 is TGTGCCACCACAGGACAGGGGAACGACCAGTACAATGAGCAGTTCTTC.

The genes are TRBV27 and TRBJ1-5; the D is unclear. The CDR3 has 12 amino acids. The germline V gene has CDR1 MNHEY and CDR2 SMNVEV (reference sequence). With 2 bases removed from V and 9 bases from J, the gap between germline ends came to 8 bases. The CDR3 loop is CASSLPGSPQHF. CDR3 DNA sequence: TGTGCCAGCAGTTTACCGGGATCGCCCCAGCATTTT.

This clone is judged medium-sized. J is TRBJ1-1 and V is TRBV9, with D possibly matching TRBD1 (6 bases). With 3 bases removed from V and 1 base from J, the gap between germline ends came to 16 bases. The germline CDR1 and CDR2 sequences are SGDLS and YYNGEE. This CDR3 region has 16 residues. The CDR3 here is CASSEGIQGPNTEAFF. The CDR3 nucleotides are TGTGCCAGCAGCGAAGGAATACAGGGACCGAACACTGAAGCTTTCTTT.

The CDR3: CASSLETRTHNQPQHF. In DNA, the CDR3 is TGTGCCAGCAGCCTCGAGACCAGGACACACAATCAGCCCCAGCATTTT. The chain combines TRBV7-8 with TRBJ1-5; possible D gene TRBD1, 5 bases. The germline V and J ends were trimmed by 5 bases and 3 bases, with 17 bases remaining between them. Per the germline V gene, CDR1 is SGHVS and CDR2 is FQNEAQ. The CDR3 is 16 amino acids.

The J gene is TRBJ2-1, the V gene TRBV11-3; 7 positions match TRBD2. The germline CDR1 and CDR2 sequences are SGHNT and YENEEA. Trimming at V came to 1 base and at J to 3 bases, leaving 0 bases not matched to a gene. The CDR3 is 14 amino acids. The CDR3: CASSLAGGYNEQFF. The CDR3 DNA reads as TGTGCCAGCAGCTTAGCGGGAGGCTACAATGAGCAGTTCTTC.

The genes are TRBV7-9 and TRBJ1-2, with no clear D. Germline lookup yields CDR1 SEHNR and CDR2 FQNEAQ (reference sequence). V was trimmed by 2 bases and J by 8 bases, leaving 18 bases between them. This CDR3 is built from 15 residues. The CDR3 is CASSLSAWEFEGYTF. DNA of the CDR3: TGTGCCAGCAGCTTAAGCGCGTGGGAGTTCGAGGGCTACACCTTC.

CDR3 loop: CASSSRGDGETQYF. The CDR3 DNA reads as TGTGCCAGTAGTTCGCGGGGGGACGGGGAGACCCAGTACTTC. The chain employs TRBV19 and TRBJ2-5, with TRBD2 matching 8 bases. Trimming at V came to 5 bases and at J to 5 bases, leaving 7 bases not matched to a gene. The germline V gene has CDR1 LNHDA and CDR2 SQIVND (reference sequence). This CDR3 has 14 residues.

As DNA, the CDR3 is TGTGCCAGCAGCTTGGGGGACAGGGGGCTCGGTGAGCAGTTCTTC. Protein: CASSLGDRGLGEQFF. The rearrangement links TRBV5-5 to TRBJ2-1, with TRBD1 matching over 12 bases. Germline V gene data show CDR1 as SGHKS and CDR2 as YYEKEE (reference sequence). The CDR3 runs to 15 residues. With 0 bases clipped from V and 9 bases from J, the junction kept 4 bases outside the gene matches.

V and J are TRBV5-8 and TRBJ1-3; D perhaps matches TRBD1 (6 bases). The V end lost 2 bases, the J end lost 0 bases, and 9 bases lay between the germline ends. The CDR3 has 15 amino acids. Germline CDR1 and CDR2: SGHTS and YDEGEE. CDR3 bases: TGTGCCAGCAGCTTACAGGGACACTCTGGAAACACCATATATTTT. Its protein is CASSLQGHSGNTIYF.

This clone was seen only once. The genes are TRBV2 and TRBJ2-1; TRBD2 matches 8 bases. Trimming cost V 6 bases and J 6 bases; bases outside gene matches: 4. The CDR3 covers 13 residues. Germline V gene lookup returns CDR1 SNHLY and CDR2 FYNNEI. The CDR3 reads CASRSGGANEQFF. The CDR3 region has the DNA TGTGCCAGCAGGAGCGGGGGTGCCAATGAGCAGTTCTTC.

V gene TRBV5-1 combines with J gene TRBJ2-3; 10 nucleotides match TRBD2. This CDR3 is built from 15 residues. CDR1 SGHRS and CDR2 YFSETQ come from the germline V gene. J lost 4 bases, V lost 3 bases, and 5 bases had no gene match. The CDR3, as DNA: TGCGCCAGCAGCTCCGGGACTAGCGTCTCAGATACGCAGTATTTT. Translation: CASSSGTSVSDTQYF.

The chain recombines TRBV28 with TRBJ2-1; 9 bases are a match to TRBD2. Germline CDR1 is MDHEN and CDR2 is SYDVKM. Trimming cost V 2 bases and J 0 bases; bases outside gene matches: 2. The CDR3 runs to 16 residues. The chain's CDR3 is CASSLAGGISYNEQFF. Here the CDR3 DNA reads TGTGCCAGCAGTTTAGCGGGAGGGATCTCCTACAATGAGCAGTTCTTC.

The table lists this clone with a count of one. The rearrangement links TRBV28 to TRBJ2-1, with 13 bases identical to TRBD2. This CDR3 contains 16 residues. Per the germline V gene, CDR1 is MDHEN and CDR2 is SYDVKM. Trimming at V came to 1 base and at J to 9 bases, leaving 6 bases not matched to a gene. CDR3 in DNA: TGTGCCAGCAGTTTATTTGGGACTAGCGGGATCATTGAGCAGTTCTTC. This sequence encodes CASSLFGTSGIIEQFF.

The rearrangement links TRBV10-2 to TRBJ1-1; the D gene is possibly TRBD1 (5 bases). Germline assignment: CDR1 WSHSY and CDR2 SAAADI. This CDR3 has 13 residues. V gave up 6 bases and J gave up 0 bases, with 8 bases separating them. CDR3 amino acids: CASSPGMNTEAFF. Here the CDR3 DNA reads TGCGCCAGCAGCCCAGGGATGAACACTGAAGCTTTCTTT.

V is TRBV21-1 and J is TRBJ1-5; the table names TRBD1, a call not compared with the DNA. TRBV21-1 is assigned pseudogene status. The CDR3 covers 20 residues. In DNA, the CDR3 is TGTGCCAGCAGCACTTCAACTTCCGGGACAGGCGAGATTAGCAATCAGCCCCAGCATTTT. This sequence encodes CASSTSTSGTGEISNQPQHF.

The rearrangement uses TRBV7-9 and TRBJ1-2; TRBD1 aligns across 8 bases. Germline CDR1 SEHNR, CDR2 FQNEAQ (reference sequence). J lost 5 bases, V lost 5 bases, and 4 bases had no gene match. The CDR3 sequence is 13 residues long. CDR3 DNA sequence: TGTGCCAGCAGCGGACAGGGTGTTTATGGCTACACCTTC. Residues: CASSGQGVYGYTF.

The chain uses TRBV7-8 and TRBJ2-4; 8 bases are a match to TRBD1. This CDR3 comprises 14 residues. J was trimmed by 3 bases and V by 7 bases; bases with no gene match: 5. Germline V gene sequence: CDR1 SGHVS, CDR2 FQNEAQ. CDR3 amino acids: CASTAGGGKNIQYF. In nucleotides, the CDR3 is TGTGCCAGCACCGCAGGGGGCGGCAAAAACATTCAGTACTTC.

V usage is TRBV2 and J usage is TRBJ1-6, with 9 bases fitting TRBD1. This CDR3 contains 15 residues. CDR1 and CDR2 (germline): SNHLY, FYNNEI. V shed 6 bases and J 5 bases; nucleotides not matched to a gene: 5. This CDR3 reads CASRDRGINNSPLHF. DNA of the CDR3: TGTGCCAGCAGGGACAGGGGCATCAATAATTCACCCCTCCACTTT.

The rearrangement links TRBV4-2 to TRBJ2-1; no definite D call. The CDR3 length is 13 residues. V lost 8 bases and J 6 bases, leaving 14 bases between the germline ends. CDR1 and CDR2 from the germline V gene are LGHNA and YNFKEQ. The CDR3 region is CASSDPPGNEQFF. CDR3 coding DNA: TGTGCCAGCTCTGACCCCCCAGGCAATGAGCAGTTCTTC.